Shown below are 20 T cell receptor beta chains from a single sample sequenced in a study of CD4 and CD8 cells across lung adenocarcinoma regions. TCRdb redid the calling of the PCR reads with MiXCR, one entry per CDR3 protein. The data show thousands of distinct CDR3 sequences, around 58% seen once. The sequenced sample consisted of CD4+ T cells from the center of a lung tumor. These receptors were obtained from a male donor with lung adenocarcinoma. The CD4 and CD8 labels of this study may be unreliable.

Only a few counts were recorded for this clonotype. This chain connects TRBV7-2 to TRBJ2-1, with 14 bases identical to TRBD2. Unmatched junction bases numbered 6, after V lost 1 base and J lost 10 bases. Germline V gene lookup returns CDR1 SGHTA and CDR2 FQGNSA. The CDR3 spans 16 residues. The CDR3 reads CASSLDPGLAGVEQFF. The CDR3 coding sequence is TGTGCCAGCAGCTTAGATCCGGGACTAGCGGGAGTAGAGCAGTTCTTC.

The chain recombines TRBV12-3 or TRBV12-4 with TRBJ2-5; 8 bases fit TRBD2. The J call may be faulty, since TRBJ2-7 better matches the DNA end. The CDR3 has 13 amino acids. CDR3 sequence reads: CASSLVRGGEQYF. Written as DNA, the CDR3 is TGTGCCAGCAGTTTAGTCCGGGGGGGCGAGCAGTACTTC.

J is TRBJ1-1 and V is TRBV6-5; D is possibly TRBD1 (5 bases). The CDR3 is 14 residues long. V lost 8 bases and J lost 0, with 13 bases in between. The germline gives CDR1 MNHEY, CDR2 SVGAGI. The CDR3 coding sequence is TGTGCCAGCCGATACGGGGCCATGAACACTGAAGCTTTCTTT. Translated: CASRYGAMNTEAFF.

The chain carries TRBV6-1 and TRBJ1-2; D remains unclear. The CDR3 extends over 15 amino acids. Germline V gene lookup returns CDR1 MNHNS and CDR2 SASEGT. With 7 bases removed from V and 6 bases from J, the gap between germline ends came to 21 bases. The CDR3 bases are TGTGCCAGCAATCGGGAAACCGAAACTCTGCATGGCTACACCTTC. Translating it yields CASNRETETLHGYTF.

V is TRBV10-3 and J is TRBJ2-3; possibly TRBD2 for D (6 bases). V was clipped by 6 bases and J by 6 bases, with 13 bases between them. Germline V gene lookup returns CDR1 ENHRY and CDR2 SYGVKD. The CDR3 runs to 13 residues. CDR3 residues: CAISGTSGDTQYF. Written as DNA, the CDR3 is TGTGCCATCAGCGGGACTTCAGGTGATACGCAGTATTTT.

This chain connects TRBV4-1 to TRBJ2-2, with a possible D match to TRBD2 (5 bases). Germline values: CDR1 MGHRA, CDR2 YSYEKL. The CDR3 contains 15 residues. The V end was cut by 4 bases, the J end by 4 bases, with 13 bases between. For the CDR3, the DNA is TGCGCCAGCAGCCCACAAACGGCGGGCACCGGGGAGCTGTTTTTT. This codes for CASSPQTAGTGELFF.

J is TRBJ2-3 and V is TRBV25-1; the match to TRBD2 covers 13 bases. Germline values: CDR1 MGHDK, CDR2 SYGVNS. Germline trimming cut 0 bases from V and 2 bases from J; bases unmatched to any gene: 11. The CDR3 extends over 20 amino acids. CDR3 residues: CASSEYLVGLAGRPTDTQYF. The CDR3 nucleotides read TGTGCCAGCAGTGAATACTTGGTGGGACTAGCGGGAAGACCCACAGATACGCAGTATTTT.

The gene calls are TRBV11-3 and TRBJ2-1; no clear D. The germline V gene has CDR1 SGHNT and CDR2 YENEEA. V was pared by 3 bases and J by 7 bases, with 4 bases between. This CDR3 spans 11 amino acids. The CDR3 is CASSFSNEQFF. CDR3 sequence (DNA): TGTGCCAGCAGCTTTTCGAATGAGCAGTTCTTC.

The gene calls are TRBV7-9 and TRBJ2-1, with D possibly TRBD2 on 5 matching bases. The CDR3 loop spans 15 amino acids. The V end was cut by 1 base, the J end by 4 bases, with 11 bases between. Germline V lookup: CDR1 SEHNR, CDR2 FQNEAQ (reference sequence). The CDR3 DNA reads TGTGCCAGCAGCTTAGAGGCCGGGGTTTACAATGAGCAGTTCTTC. Its translation: CASSLEAGVYNEQFF. The complete variable domain, with remaining parts taken from reference TRBV7-9 and TRBJ2-1, reads DTGVSQNPRHKITKRGQNVTFRCDPISEHNRLYWYRQTLGQGPEFLTYFQNEAQLEKSRLLSDRFSAERPKGSFSTLEIQRTEQGDSAMYLCASSLEAGVYNEQFFGPGTRLTVL.

The rearrangement uses TRBV6-5 and TRBJ2-1; 7 bases are a match to TRBD2. V lost 3 bases, J lost 3 bases, and 5 bases stayed unmatched. CDR1 MNHEY and CDR2 SVGAGI come from the germline V gene. The CDR3 has 15 residues. The CDR3 loop is CASSYSGGRYNEQFF. CDR3 bases: TGTGCCAGCAGTTATTCGGGGGGACGCTACAATGAGCAGTTCTTC.

This chain uses TRBV5-1 with TRBJ2-1; no firm D call. Deletions cut 0 bases from V and 10 bases from J, with 11 bases between. CDR1 and CDR2 from the germline V gene are SGHRS and YFSETQ. This CDR3 region has 13 residues. The CDR3 DNA reads as TGCGCCAGCAGCTTGGACCAAAGGCCAGAGCAGTTCTTC. Its translation: CASSLDQRPEQFF.

This sequence joins TRBV11-3 and TRBJ2-1; D gene unclear. The CDR3 contains 14 residues. V lost 0 bases and J 7 bases, leaving 10 bases between the germline ends. Germline V gives CDR1 SGHNT, CDR2 YENEEA. The CDR3 loop reads CASSLDPKGNEQFF. The CDR3 DNA reads TGTGCCAGCAGCTTAGACCCCAAAGGTAATGAGCAGTTCTTC.

This chain connects TRBV9 to TRBJ1-4; perhaps TRBD1 as D (6 bases). V lost 3 bases and J lost 0, with 15 bases in between. Germline values: CDR1 SGDLS, CDR2 YYNGEE. This CDR3 spans 17 amino acids. The CDR3 DNA reads as TGTGCCAGCAGCGGTGATCGGGACACCCCAACTAATGAAAAACTGTTTTTT. It encodes CASSGDRDTPTNEKLFF.

This chain connects TRBV6-7 to TRBJ2-5; 8 bases fit TRBD1. TRBV6-7 is designated an ORF whose function remains uncertain. The CDR3 runs 19 residues. After removal of 2 bases from V and 0 bases from J, the junction contained 14 bases not matched to a gene. CDR3 residues: CASSYETGVAGSHQETQYF. DNA for the CDR3: TGTGCCAGCAGTTACGAGACAGGGGTGGCGGGAAGTCACCAAGAGACCCAGTACTTC.

About this clonotype itself: Germline and junction disagree at one end, which may indicate a read error. The chain links TRBV6-1 to TRBJ2-1; D might be TRBD2 (5 bases). Germline V gives CDR1 MNHNS, CDR2 SASEGT. This CDR3 is 16 amino acids long. CDR3 coding DNA: TGTGCCAGCAGGCCCCTGGGTAGTGCGAACCACGGGGAGCAGTTCTTT. Protein sequence: CASRPLGSANHGEQFF.

The chain links TRBV6-1 to TRBJ2-5; 9 bases line up with TRBD1. TRBJ2-7 matches the DNA end more closely, so the J call is doubtful. The CDR3 length is 15 residues. Germline CDR1 MNHNS, CDR2 SASEGT. The CDR3 nucleotides read TGTGCCAGCAGTGTACGGGGACAGGGAGACTACGAGCAGTACTTC. Encoded protein: CASSVRGQGDYEQYF.

This chain joins TRBV7-3 and TRBJ2-5, with a possible D match to TRBD2 (6 bases). CDR1 is SGHTA, CDR2 FQGTGA, per germline. V was shortened by 3 bases and J by 4 bases, with 18 bases between the two germline ends. The CDR3 covers 16 residues. The CDR3: CASSLVAPGAGETQYF. In DNA form, the CDR3 reads TGTGCCAGCAGCTTGGTGGCGCCGGGAGCTGGAGAGACCCAGTACTTC.

The chain employs TRBV10-2 and TRBJ2-1; D tentatively fits TRBD1 or TRBD2 (6 bases each). TRBJ2-7 explains the end of the DNA better; the J call may be wrong. The CDR3 is made up of 15 amino acids. Germline lookup yields CDR1 WSHSY and CDR2 SAAADI. The CDR3 loop reads CASSGRDIKSYEQYF. In DNA form, the CDR3 reads TGCGCCAGCAGCGGGCGGGACATAAAATCCTACGAGCAGTACTTC.

The V gene is TRBV10-2, the J gene TRBJ2-1, with 13 bases fitting TRBD2. Looked up from germline, CDR1 is WSHSY and CDR2 is SAAADI. The CDR3 totals 16 residues. Trimming cost V 6 bases and J 5 bases; bases outside gene matches: 7. CDR3 bases: TGCGCCAGCAGCGCCTGGGGACTAGCGGGAAACAATGAGCAGTTCTTC. Translation: CASSAWGLAGNNEQFF.

J is TRBJ1-2 and V is TRBV12-3 or TRBV12-4, with D unclear. CDR3 size: 12 residues. The V and J ends lost 6 bases and 4 bases respectively, with 9 bases between them. The CDR3 sequence: CASSFAGYGYTF. The CDR3 DNA follows: TGTGCCAGCAGCTTTGCAGGCTATGGCTACACCTTC.